One and the same sample provided the 21 T cell receptor beta chains below, sequenced in a study of blood T cell repertoires in COVID-19. Method: immunoSEQ multiplex PCR; TCRdb's copy keeps in-frame clones and lacks some. The profile covers around 470,000 clones, with roughly 87% appearing a single time and about 0.91% taken by the ten largest. Sequencing input: peripheral blood. These receptors were taken from a man in his late teens or twenties with COVID-19, enrolled during active disease.

This chain joins TRBV11-2 and TRBJ2-1; D perhaps matches TRBD2 (5 bases). The ends were cut back, 5 bases at V and 0 bases at J, with 8 bases in the middle. The CDR3 contains 14 residues. The germline V gene has CDR1 SGHAT and CDR2 FQNNGV. CDR3 nucleotides: TGTGCCAGCAGCCAACGGGACTCCTACAATGAGCAGTTCTTC. It specifies CASSQRDSYNEQFF.

This chain links TRBV24-1 with TRBJ2-3; TRBD2 agrees at 9 bases. CDR1 and CDR2 from the germline V gene are KGHDR and SFDVKD. The CDR3 is made up of 16 amino acids. With 5 bases clipped from V and 3 bases from J, the junction kept 8 bases outside the gene matches. The CDR3 is CATSAGSGRSTDTQYF. Here the CDR3 DNA reads TGTGCCACCAGTGCTGGTAGCGGGAGAAGTACAGATACGCAGTATTTT.

The chain is built from TRBV5-1 and TRBJ2-1; D possibly corresponds to TRBD2 (6 bases). This CDR3 region has 14 residues. CDR1 SGHRS and CDR2 YFSETQ come from the germline V gene. Trimming removed 3 bases from V and 5 bases from J, with 12 bases in between. DNA for the CDR3: TGCGCCAGCAGCTGGGGGGTCCCTAACAATGAGCAGTTCTTC. Amino acids: CASSWGVPNNEQFF.

This clone was observed once. V gene TRBV2 combines with J gene TRBJ2-7; 8 bases agree with TRBD1. The germline gives CDR1 SNHLY, CDR2 FYNNEI. V lost 0 bases to trimming and J lost 4 bases; unmatched junction nucleotides: 8. The CDR3 contains 16 residues. The CDR3 loop is CASSEAGTGGLYEQYF. Here the CDR3 DNA reads TGTGCCAGCAGTGAAGCGGGAACAGGGGGTCTTTACGAGCAGTACTTC. Variable domain in full (rest from reference TRBV2 and TRBJ2-7): EPEVTQTPSHQVTQMGQEVILRCVPISNHLYFYWYRQILGQKVEFLVSFYNNEISEKSEIFDDQFSVERPDGSNFTLKIRSTKLEDSAMYFCASSEAGTGGLYEQYFGPGTRLTVT.

The chain is built from TRBV6-1 and TRBJ1-5; D remains ambiguous. Trimming removed 3 bases at V and 9 bases at J, with 6 bases between. Germline CDR1 is MNHNS and CDR2 is SASEGT. This CDR3 spans 11 amino acids. The CDR3 coding sequence is TGTGCCAGCAGTGACCCAGGGCCCCAGCATTTT. Its protein is CASSDPGPQHF.

The chain has TRBV7-2 and TRBJ1-6; 9 nucleotides match TRBD1. J was trimmed by 10 bases and V by 6 bases; bases with no gene match: 7. Germline values: CDR1 SGHTA, CDR2 FQGNSA. The CDR3 is made up of 14 amino acids. CDR3 bases: TGTGCCAGCAGTACCCGGACAGGGGAATCACCCCTCCACTTT. Residues: CASSTRTGESPLHF.

This clone was observed a single time. This sequence joins TRBV14 and TRBJ2-7, with 10 bases that match TRBD2. The germline V gene encodes CDR1 SGHDN and CDR2 FVKESK. Losses at the gene ends were 0 bases for V and 8 bases for J; bases not matched to a gene: 10. CDR3 length: 16 residues. The CDR3 DNA reads as TGTGCCAGCAGCCAAGATCGGGCTAGCGGGAGAAAGAAGCAGTACTTC. The encoded protein is CASSQDRASGRKKQYF.

V and J are TRBV27 and TRBJ2-7; 10 nucleotides line up with TRBD1. The CDR3 loop spans 15 amino acids. Germline trimming cut 1 base from V and 2 bases from J; bases unmatched to any gene: 2. CDR1 MNHEY and CDR2 SMNVEV come from the germline V gene (reference sequence). CDR3 nucleotides: TGTGCCAGCAGTTTATATGGACAGGGGGCCTACGAGCAGTACTTC. Translation gives CASSLYGQGAYEQYF.

J is TRBJ2-3 and V is TRBV5-1; the D is unclear. The CDR3 is 14 residues long. The germline CDR1 and CDR2 sequences are SGHRS and YFSETQ. With 3 bases removed from V and 9 bases from J, the gap between germline ends came to 17 bases. The CDR3 DNA is TGCGCCAGCAGCTCCCCGCGGTCGGATAGGACGCAGTATTTT. Translated: CASSSPRSDRTQYF.

The CDR3 DNA is TGTGCCAGCAGCCGGGGACAGGCAATGAATGCTTTCTTT. It is translated as CASSRGQAMNAFF. The chain links TRBV14 to TRBJ1-1; 8 bases line up with TRBD1. CDR1 and CDR2 from the germline V gene are SGHDN and FVKESK. The CDR3 runs 13 residues. The junction had 9 bases not matched to a gene; V was cut back by 4 bases and J by 11 bases.

The V and J genes are TRBV7-9 and TRBJ1-5; no definite D call. The CDR3 has 14 residues. CDR1 is SEHNR and CDR2 is FQNEAQ in the germline V gene (reference sequence). Trimming took 1 base from V and 0 from J, leaving 4 bases between them. The CDR3 here is CASSLGASNQPQHF. CDR3 sequence (DNA): TGTGCCAGCAGCTTAGGGGCTAGCAATCAGCCCCAGCATTTT.

The CDR3 loop reads CASSTGPYSNQPQHF. The CDR3 bases are TGTGCCAGCAGTACAGGGCCTTATAGCAATCAGCCCCAGCATTTT. The chain uses TRBV2 and TRBJ1-5; D is perhaps TRBD1 (6 bases). The CDR3 runs 15 residues. Germline V gene data show CDR1 as SNHLY and CDR2 as FYNNEI. Trimming removed 5 bases at V and 0 bases at J, with 11 bases between.

The chain joins TRBV7-9 to TRBJ1-2; maybe TRBD1 (6 bases). With 5 bases removed from V and 5 bases from J, the gap between germline ends came to 18 bases. The CDR3 spans 15 residues. Germline CDR1 is SEHNR and CDR2 is FQNEAQ (reference sequence). DNA of the CDR3: TGTGCCAGCAGCACTTACAGGGCAGGGCATTATGGCTACACCTTC. It translates to CASSTYRAGHYGYTF.

This clone was counted between two and nine times. V usage is TRBV19 and J usage is TRBJ1-1, with a tentative D call TRBD1 (6 bases). The CDR3 totals 14 residues. The V and J ends lost 8 bases and 3 bases respectively, with 16 bases between them. CDR1 LNHDA and CDR2 SQIVND come from the germline V gene (reference sequence). The CDR3 DNA reads as TGTGCCAGTTCTGGGGGCAGGGCTTACACTGAAGCTTTCTTT. Amino acids: CASSGGRAYTEAFF.

This chain joins TRBV15 and TRBJ2-3; D is possibly TRBD1 (5 bases). V was cut by 0 bases and J by 2 bases, with 12 bases left in between. In germline, CDR1 is LNHNV, CDR2 YYDKDF (reference sequence). The CDR3 extends over 16 amino acids. CDR3 amino acids: CATSRDQGRATDTQYF. For the CDR3, the DNA is TGTGCCACCAGCAGAGATCAGGGCAGGGCCACAGATACGCAGTATTTT.

The chain has TRBV28 and TRBJ2-7; weak D call: TRBD1 (6 bases). This CDR3 is 14 amino acids long. Trimming pared 6 bases from V and 4 bases from J, leaving 16 bases between. Germline loops: CDR1 MDHEN, CDR2 SYDVKM. CDR3 sequence (DNA): TGTGCCAGCAGCTTTGGGGGCGTCAGGTACGAGCAGTACTTC. Its translation is CASSFGGVRYEQYF. The complete variable domain, with remaining parts taken from reference TRBV28 and TRBJ2-7, reads DVKVTQSSRYLVKRTGEKVFLECVQDMDHENMFWYRQDPGLGLRLIYFSYDVKMKEKGDIPEGYSVSREKKERFSLILESASTNQTSMYLCASSFGGVRYEQYFGPGTRLTVT.

The chain is built from TRBV11-2 and TRBJ2-3; 7 bases are a match to TRBD2. CDR1 and CDR2 (germline): SGHAT, FQNNGV. V gave up 4 bases and J gave up 2 bases; unmatched junction bases: 9. The length of the CDR3 is 16 residues. CDR3 residues: CASSWLSSGTTDTQYF. The DNA for the CDR3 is TGTGCCAGCAGCTGGCTGTCTAGCGGTACCACAGATACGCAGTATTTT.

The chain is built from TRBV18 and TRBJ2-1; tentative D call: TRBD2 (6 bases). Germline CDR1 KGHSH, CDR2 LQKENI. The CDR3 runs 15 residues. With 3 bases removed from V and 2 bases from J, the gap between germline ends came to 11 bases. The DNA of the CDR3 is TGTGCCAGCTCACCCGGTAGCGGAGCCTACAATGAGCAGTTCTTC. Its translation: CASSPGSGAYNEQFF. The variable domain in full, completed from reference TRBV18 and TRBJ2-1, reads NAGVMQNPRHLVRRRGQEARLRCSPMKGHSHVYWYRQLPEEGLKFMVYLQKENIIDESGMPKERFSAEFPKEGPSILRIQQVVRGDSAAYFCASSPGSGAYNEQFFGPGTRLTVL.

V gene TRBV12-3 or TRBV12-4 combines with J gene TRBJ1-1; no reliable D call. The ends were cut back, 2 bases at V and 5 bases at J, with 9 bases in the middle. This CDR3 spans 13 amino acids. CDR3 in DNA: TGTGCCAGCAGTTTAAGTACCGGTACTGAAGCTTTCTTT. The encoded protein is CASSLSTGTEAFF.

This clone showed up just once. This sequence joins TRBV7-9 and TRBJ2-1, with D possibly TRBD1 on 6 matching bases. Trimming left V 6 bases short and J 3 bases short, with 12 bases between. Germline V gives CDR1 SEHNR, CDR2 FQNEAQ (reference sequence). This CDR3 is 14 amino acids long. CDR3 DNA: TGTGCCAGCAGTTTTGACAGGATCTACAATGAGCAGTTCTTC. The encoded protein is CASSFDRIYNEQFF.

The chain couples TRBV10-2 to TRBJ2-2; 8 bases are shared with TRBD2. J gave up 2 bases and V 7 bases, and 9 bases lay outside the gene matches. The CDR3 has 16 amino acids. Germline V CDR1 and CDR2: WSHSY, SAAADI. The CDR3 DNA reads TGCGCCAGCATCCCCATAGCGGGATCTAACACCGGGGAGCTGTTTTTT. Encoded protein: CASIPIAGSNTGELFF.